Below, 17 T cell receptor beta chains from the same sample are listed, as sequenced in a study of patients and donors after allogeneic stem cell transplantation. TCRdb fed the RT-PCR reads into MiXCR, producing one record per CDR3 protein. The repertoire includes 150,000 to 200,000 distinct CDR3 sequences, roughly 30% of them detected once, and approximately 3% sits in the top ten. The sequencing sample was made of blood, either unsorted or a sorted T cell fraction (not recorded which). Source of these receptors: a human donor who was either an allogeneic HSCT recipient or a stem cell or donor lymphocyte infusion donor (not recorded which). It is not recorded whose cells these are; they may come from a transplant donor.

This rearrangement joins TRBV6-5 to TRBJ2-7, with D perhaps matching TRBD2 (5 bases). Germline V gene sequence: CDR1 MNHEY, CDR2 SVGAGI. V shed 0 bases and J shed 2 bases, with 5 bases lying between them. The CDR3 has 13 amino acids. The CDR3 is CASSYSSAYEQYF. The CDR3 DNA reads TGTGCCAGCAGTTACTCTAGCGCCTACGAGCAGTACTTC.

A few counts support this clonotype. V is TRBV12-3 or TRBV12-4 and J is TRBJ2-5, with TRBD2 identical over 8 bases. The J segment lost 5 bases and the V segment lost 5 bases, leaving 16 bases of the junction unmatched. The CDR3 spans 17 residues. The CDR3 sequence: CASSLLLDGRGRETQYF. As DNA, the CDR3 is TGTGCCAGCAGTCTCCTCCTCGATGGCCGCGGGAGGGAGACCCAGTACTTC.

This clonotype turned up a few times. This rearrangement joins TRBV27 to TRBJ2-7, with D possibly TRBD2 on 6 matching bases. The CDR3 runs 15 residues. Germline lookup yields CDR1 MNHEY and CDR2 SMNVEV (reference sequence). Between the trimmed V and J ends, which lost 6 bases and 1 base, there was a span of 16 bases. The CDR3 here is CASSLDWRESYEQYF. The CDR3 nucleotides are TGTGCCAGCAGCTTGGACTGGCGGGAATCCTACGAGCAGTACTTC.

This clonotype was detected a few times. J is TRBJ2-3 and V is TRBV7-6, with D hard to call. The germline V gene encodes CDR1 SGHVS and CDR2 FNYEAQ. The CDR3 is 14 amino acids. V was trimmed by 0 bases and J by 2 bases, leaving 6 bases between them. The CDR3 loop is CASSLAGYTDTQYF. The CDR3 DNA reads TGTGCCAGCAGCTTAGCGGGATACACAGATACGCAGTATTTT.

This clonotype has more than one count but fewer than ten. This chain joins TRBV5-1 and TRBJ1-2; maybe TRBD1 (5 bases). The V end lost 2 bases, the J end lost 8 bases, and 16 bases lay between the germline ends. Germline V CDR1 and CDR2: SGHRS, YFSETQ. The CDR3 is 14 residues long. Here the CDR3 reads CASSFDRRLSGYTF. CDR3 nucleotides: TGCGCCAGCAGCTTTGACAGACGCCTAAGCGGCTACACCTTC.

This clonotype was counted between two and nine times. The chain has TRBV9 and TRBJ2-3; 7 bases line up with TRBD1. The V gene end was trimmed by 4 bases and the J gene end by 5 bases; junction bases not matched to a gene: 7. This CDR3 has 14 amino acids. Per germline, CDR1 SGDLS and CDR2 YYNGEE. The CDR3 bases are TGTGCCAGCAGCCCCGGGACAGCTAGAGATACGCAGTATTTT. Protein: CASSPGTARDTQYF.

This clonotype was detected only a few times. V and J are TRBV3-1 and TRBJ1-5; D remains unclear. V lost 4 bases, J lost 0 bases, and 10 bases lay in between. Germline V CDR1 and CDR2: LGHDT, YNNKEL (reference sequence). The CDR3 has 15 residues. The CDR3, as DNA: TGTGCCAGCAGCCCCACAAGAAATAGCAATCAGCCCCAGCATTTT. Amino acid sequence: CASSPTRNSNQPQHF.

This clonotype was recorded many times. The rearrangement uses TRBV7-9 and TRBJ1-3; D remains ambiguous. The germline gives CDR1 SEHNR, CDR2 FQNEAQ (reference sequence). V lost 0 bases, J lost 4 bases, and 13 bases lay in between. The CDR3 is made up of 16 amino acids. CDR3 DNA: TGTGCCAGCAGCTTAGCTTGGCAAACGATAGGAAACACCATATATTTT. Its protein product is CASSLAWQTIGNTIYF. Full variable domain (outside the CDR3, taken from reference TRBV7-9 and TRBJ1-3): DTGVSQNPRHKITKRGQNVTFRCDPISEHNRLYWYRQTLGQGPEFLTYFQNEAQLEKSRLLSDRFSAERPKGSFSTLEIQRTEQGDSAMYLCASSLAWQTIGNTIYFGEGSWLTVV.

The J gene is TRBJ2-1, the V gene TRBV7-9; 7 positions agree with TRBD2. The CDR3 spans 18 residues. J was trimmed by 2 bases and V by 5 bases; bases with no gene match: 15. Germline V gene lookup returns CDR1 SEHNR and CDR2 FQNEAQ (reference sequence). CDR3 nucleotides: TGTGCCAGCAGCGATCCACGGGAGCCGGGAGGTACCTACAATGAGCAGTTCTTC. Its translation is CASSDPREPGGTYNEQFF.

The sample holds a few counts of this clonotype. The gene calls are TRBV2 and TRBJ2-7; D is perhaps TRBD2 (6 bases). Trimming pared 1 base from V and 2 bases from J, leaving 15 bases between. Germline V lookup: CDR1 SNHLY, CDR2 FYNNEI. The CDR3 contains 16 residues. CDR3 DNA sequence: TGTGCCAGCAGTGAAGGCGGGCGGGGACGAACCTACGAGCAGTACTTC. Residues: CASSEGGRGRTYEQYF.

This clonotype was detected only a few times. The rearrangement uses TRBV9 and TRBJ2-3; 10 nucleotides match TRBD2. The V gene's germline CDR1 is SGDLS and CDR2 YYNGEE. This CDR3 contains 15 residues. V was pared by 2 bases and J by 2 bases, with 2 bases of the junction left unmatched. CDR3 loop: CASSVGLADTDTQYF. Written as DNA, the CDR3 is TGTGCCAGCAGCGTCGGACTAGCGGACACAGATACGCAGTATTTT.

This clonotype was seen only a few times. The chain is built from TRBV7-9 and TRBJ2-7; 9 bases line up with TRBD2. V was clipped by 4 bases and J by 6 bases; unmatched bases: 7. This CDR3 comprises 14 residues. Germline V lookup: CDR1 SEHNR, CDR2 FQNEAQ (reference sequence). The DNA for the CDR3 is TGTGCCAGCAGCTCTCTTAGCGGGAGCGTCGAGCAGTACTTC. Translating gives CASSSLSGSVEQYF. Together with reference TRBV7-9 and TRBJ2-7, the CDR3 gives the full variable domain: DTGVSQNPRHKITKRGQNVTFRCDPISEHNRLYWYRQTLGQGPEFLTYFQNEAQLEKSRLLSDRFSAERPKGSFSTLEIQRTEQGDSAMYLCASSSLSGSVEQYFGPGTRLTVT.

The chain uses TRBV4-3 and TRBJ2-7, with 8 bases matching TRBD1. Germline loops: CDR1 LGHNA, CDR2 YSLEER. J lost 0 bases, V lost 1 base, and 2 bases had no gene match. This CDR3 contains 15 residues. The CDR3 sequence: CASSQGQGFSYEQYF. The CDR3 nucleotides read TGCGCCAGCAGCCAAGGACAGGGGTTCTCCTACGAGCAGTACTTC.

J is TRBJ1-3 and V is TRBV28; tentative D call: TRBD1 (5 bases). The CDR3 has 14 amino acids. CDR1 MDHEN and CDR2 SYDVKM come from the germline V gene. The germline V and J ends were trimmed by 6 bases and 2 bases, with 11 bases remaining between them. The CDR3, as DNA: TGTGCCAGCAGCCAGGGAGGCCCTGGAAACACCATATATTTT. This encodes CASSQGGPGNTIYF.

This chain uses TRBV6-6 with TRBJ2-7, with D perhaps TRBD2 (5 bases). The CDR3 covers 14 residues. The V gene's germline CDR1 is MNHNY and CDR2 SVGAGI (reference sequence). The V end was cut by 4 bases, the J end by 4 bases, with 14 bases between. The CDR3 region has the DNA TGTGCCAGCAGTTCCCTCGGGCCGGGATACGAGCAGTACTTC. This gives the protein CASSSLGPGYEQYF.

In its sample, this clonotype was seen a few times. The rearrangement joins TRBV6-2 or TRBV6-3 to TRBJ2-2; 7 nucleotides align to TRBD2. Trimming at V came to 6 bases and at J to 13 bases, leaving 8 bases not matched to a gene. Germline V gives CDR1 MNHEY, CDR2 SVGEGT. This CDR3 has 12 amino acids. This chain's CDR3 is CASSTGLSRLFF. CDR3 sequence (DNA): TGTGCCAGCAGCACGGGACTATCCCGGCTGTTTTTT.

By proportion, this clonotype is medium-sized. This CDR3 reads CSARVLQGMAEAFF. Here the CDR3 DNA reads TGCAGTGCTAGAGTCTTACAGGGGATGGCTGAAGCTTTCTTT. The rearrangement uses TRBV20-1 and TRBJ1-1; 7 bases fit TRBD1. Germline CDR1 is DFQATT and CDR2 is SNEGSKA (reference sequence). The length of the CDR3 is 14 residues. The V gene end was trimmed by 1 base and the J gene end by 6 bases; junction bases not matched to a gene: 8.